Listed below are T cell receptor beta chains from one sample, sequenced in a study of cytomegalovirus exposure and HLA in healthy donors. The table came from immunoSEQ multiplex PCR; TCRdb's copy has only in-frame clones and leaves some out. The data show about 73,000 clones, about three quarters seen once. The specimen was PBMCs. These receptor sequences come from a male donor in good health and CMV-seronegative. CDR3s include the opening cysteine and the closing phenylalanine or tryptophan. The order of the fields is J gene, clone size, D gene, V gene, CDR3 DNA, CDR3 protein. The D gene is left open where the match is weak. The size entry is marked missing in some rows and otherwise reads once, few, many or a size class.

TRBJ2-3 | NA | TRBD2 | TRBV7-9 | TGTGCCAGCAGCCCAACTAGCGGAGGGGGAACAGATACGCAGTATTTT | CASSPTSGGGTDTQYF
TRBJ2-1 | NA | NA | TRBV9 | TGTGCCAGCAGCGTACCGTGGGGGGCGGGAGAGGCCTACAATGAGCAGTTCTTC | CASSVPWGAGEAYNEQFF
TRBJ2-1 | few | NA | TRBV7-2 | TGTGCCAGCACCGCGCCCCCTTCACGGAATGAGCAGTTCTTC | CASTAPPSRNEQFF
TRBJ2-3 | NA | TRBD2 | TRBV5-1 | TGCGCCAGCACTACGCCGGGGGGTGGGTCGGATACGCAGTATTTT | CASTTPGGGSDTQYF
TRBJ1-2 | NA | TRBD1 | TRBV27 | TGTGCCAGCAGTTCATGGACAGGGGGCGGTGGCTACACCTTC | CASSSWTGGGGYTF
TRBJ1-1 | NA | NA | TRBV5-5 | TGTGCCAGCAGCCATCAACTTACAGGGTCCACTGAAGCTTTCTTT | CASSHQLTGSTEAFF
TRBJ2-7 | NA | TRBD1 | TRBV5-1 | TGCGCCAGCAGCCCGGGGACAGGGGGCGCGGGAGAGCAGTACTTC | CASSPGTGGAGEQYF
TRBJ2-3 | NA | NA | TRBV7-2 | TGTGCCAGCAGCGCCGGGACTGTTAGCACAGATACGCAGTATTTT | CASSAGTVSTDTQYF
TRBJ1-6 | NA | TRBD1 | TRBV5-4 | TGTGCCAGCAGCGGGGGACAGGGCGAAGGGAGGGCCCTCCACTTT | CASSGGQGEGRALHF
TRBJ1-4 | few | NA | TRBV18 | TGTGCCAGCTCACGCGGCCCTAATGAAAAACTGTTTTTT | CASSRGPNEKLFF
TRBJ2-7 | NA | TRBD1 | TRBV5-4 | TGTGCCAGCAGCATGGGACAGACCTACGAGCAGTACTTC | CASSMGQTYEQYF
TRBJ2-3 | NA | TRBD2 | TRBV18 | TGTGCCAGCTCACCATCAGCGGGGGGGCCGGTATTCGCAGATACGCAGTATTTT | CASSPSAGGPVFADTQYF
TRBJ1-2 | NA | NA | TRBV4-3 | TGCGCCAGCAGCCAAGATGCCCGACTAAGTGGCTACACCTTC | CASSQDARLSGYTF
TRBJ2-1 | few | NA | TRBV2 | TGTGCCACCGGGACTGACAGCAATGAGCAGTTCTTC | CATGTDSNEQFF
TRBJ1-5 | NA | NA | TRBV6-1 | TGTGCCAGCAGCGACCAGGGAAATCAGCCCCAGCATTTT | CASSDQGNQPQHF
TRBJ2-1 | NA | TRBD1 | TRBV5-1 | TGCGCCAGCAGCCCGTCAGAAGACAGGGGTCATGAGCAGTTCTTC | CASSPSEDRGHEQFF
TRBJ1-2 | few | NA | TRBV5-6 | TGTGCCAGCAGCTTGGCCCGAGGATGGGCTAACTATGGCTACACCTTC | CASSLARGWANYGYTF
TRBJ2-3 | NA | TRBD2 | TRBV5-1 | TGCGCCAGCAGCTTGACTACGGGGGGGACAGATACGCAGTATTTT | CASSLTTGGTDTQYF
TRBJ1-2 | NA | TRBD1 | TRBV29-1 | TGCAGCGTTCCCCCGGGACAGGGGGCCCATGGCTACACCTTC | CSVPPGQGAHGYTF
TRBJ1-2 | NA | NA | TRBV5-1 | TGCGCCAGCAGCTTGGGTACAGGGTCTAGTTTTCGGTATGGCTACACCTTC | CASSLGTGSSFRYGYTF
TRBJ2-7 | few | NA | TRBV2 | TGTGCCAGCAGTGAAGACGGGGGAGGATCCTACGAGCAGTACTTC | CASSEDGGGSYEQYF
TRBJ2-7 | NA | TRBD2 | TRBV5-1 | TGCGCCAGCAGCTTGGCAGCGGGAGTATCCGAGCAGTACTTC | CASSLAAGVSEQYF
TRBJ2-5 | once | TRBD1 | TRBV28 | TGTGCCAGCAGTCGTACAGGGGTCAGGGAGACCCAGTACTTC | CASSRTGVRETQYF
TRBJ2-2 | NA | NA | TRBV4-1 | TGCGCCAGCAGCCAAGTTGGGGCGTACACCGGGGAGCTGTTTTTT | CASSQVGAYTGELFF
TRBJ1-1 | few | NA | TRBV27 | TGTGCCAGCAGTTTATCGTACAGGATGAACACTGAAGCTTTCTTT | CASSLSYRMNTEAFF
TRBJ1-1 | few | NA | TRBV6-5 | TGTGCCAGCCGTAAAGGGGTGAACACTGAAGCTTTCTTT | CASRKGVNTEAFF
TRBJ2-2 | NA | TRBD1 | TRBV30 | TGTGCCTGGAGAGGACAGGGAGAAACCGGGGAGCTGTTTTTT | CAWRGQGETGELFF
TRBJ2-2 | NA | TRBD2 | TRBV19 | TGTGCCAGTAGTATCGACACTGTTAGCGGGAGGGCCGTAAGCGGGGAGCTGTTTTTT | CASSIDTVSGRAVSGELFF
TRBJ2-5 | NA | NA | TRBV7-2 | TGTGCCAGCAGATCTCTACCAGGGGTTGGGACCCAGTACTTC | CASRSLPGVGTQYF
TRBJ1-2 | NA | NA | TRBV19 | TGTGCCAGTAGTATAGGGGAGGGGATAGGACGCTGGACCTTC | CASSIGEGIGRWTF
TRBJ2-7 | once | TRBD2 | TRBV4-1 | TGCGCCAGCAGCCCGGGGCGGGGGGGGCTTATGTCCTACGAGCAGTACTTC | CASSPGRGGLMSYEQYF
TRBJ1-1 | NA | TRBD1 | TRBV28 | TGTGCCAGCAGACGGGACAGGGCGGACACTGAAGCTTTCTTT | CASRRDRADTEAFF
TRBJ2-7 | NA | TRBD2 | TRBV7-2 | TGTGCCAGCAGCACCGACGGAGCGGGGGCCTACGAGCAGTACTTC | CASSTDGAGAYEQYF
TRBJ1-5 | NA | TRBD1 | TRBV28 | TGTGCCAGCAGCCCCCTTGGGACAGGCGATCTCTTTAGCAATCAGCCCCAGCATTTT | CASSPLGTGDLFSNQPQHF
TRBJ1-4 | few | TRBD1 | TRBV6-5 | TGTGCCAGCAGAACGGGACAGTCCCACGGAAAACTGTTTTTT | CASRTGQSHGKLFF
TRBJ2-1 | few | TRBD1 | TRBV25-1 | TGTGCCAGCAGTGGGGACAGCGTGGGACAACTCTACAATGAGCAGTTCTTC | CASSGDSVGQLYNEQFF
TRBJ2-1 | NA | TRBD1 | TRBV5-1 | TGCGCCAGCAGCTTCTCAGGGGGCCCCTACAATGAGCAGTTCTTC | CASSFSGGPYNEQFF
TRBJ2-7 | NA | NA | TRBV11-2 | TGTGCCAGCAGCTTAGGCGGGGGCCTCTCCTACGAGCAGTACTTC | CASSLGGGLSYEQYF
TRBJ2-7 | NA | NA | TRBV27 | TGTGCCAACCCCCGACGGGTTCAAAGCTCCTACGAGCAGTACTTC | CANPRRVQSSYEQYF
TRBJ1-2 | NA | TRBD1 | TRBV5-4 | TGTGCCAGCAGCTTGGAGGGGGCAGGTGGCTACACCTTC | CASSLEGAGGYTF
TRBJ1-2 | NA | TRBD1 | TRBV5-1 | TGCGCCAGCAGCTTGGAGGGGGCACACTATGGCTACACCTTC | CASSLEGAHYGYTF
TRBJ1-1 | NA | TRBD1 | TRBV6-5 | TGTGCCAGCAGTTATGGGACAGGGGGCGCGGACACTGAAGCTTTCTTT | CASSYGTGGADTEAFF
TRBJ2-5 | NA | TRBD2 | TRBV4-2 | TGTGCCAGCAGCCGAGACGGGACTAGCTTGGTTGGGACCCAGTACTTC | CASSRDGTSLVGTQYF
TRBJ1-6 | NA | NA | TRBV9 | TGTGCCAGCAGCGTAGGACCCGGAGGAAGGGATAGCTCCTATAATTCACCCCTCCACTTT | CASSVGPGGRDSSYNSPLHF
TRBJ2-3 | NA | TRBD2 | TRBV2 | TGTGCCAGCAGCCCCGGGAGGGCCGGGGGGAGTACGCAGTATTTT | CASSPGRAGGSTQYF
TRBJ1-2 | NA | NA | TRBV19 | TGTGCCAGTAGTCGCACTCCGGGACTTAACTATGGCTACCCCTTC | CASSRTPGLNYGYPF
TRBJ2-7 | NA | TRBD1 | TRBV30 | TGTGCCTGGAGTGTGTTCCACAGGGGTTACGAGCAGTACTTC | CAWSVFHRGYEQYF
TRBJ2-5 | NA | NA | TRBV27 | TGTGCCAGCAGTTTATCTGGGTCCGGCGGGGAGACCCAGTACTTC | CASSLSGSGGETQYF
TRBJ2-3 | NA | NA | TRBV5-1 | TGCGCCAGCAGCTTGGGACAGAACACAGATACGCAGTATTTT | CASSLGQNTDTQYF
TRBJ2-7 | NA | NA | TRBV4-3 | TGCGCCAGCAGCCCCGGGGAAAACTACGAGCAGTACTTC | CASSPGENYEQYF